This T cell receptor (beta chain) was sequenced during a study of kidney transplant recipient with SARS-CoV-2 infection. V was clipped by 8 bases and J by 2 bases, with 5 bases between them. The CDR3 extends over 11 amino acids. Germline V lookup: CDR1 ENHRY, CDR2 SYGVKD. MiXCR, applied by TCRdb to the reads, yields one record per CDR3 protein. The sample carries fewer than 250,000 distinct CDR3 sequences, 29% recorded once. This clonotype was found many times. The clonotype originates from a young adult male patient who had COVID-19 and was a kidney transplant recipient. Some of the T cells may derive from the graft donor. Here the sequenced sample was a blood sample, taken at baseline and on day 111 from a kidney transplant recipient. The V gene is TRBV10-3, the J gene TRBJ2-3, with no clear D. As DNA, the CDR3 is TGTGCCATCGCGGACACAGATACGCAGTATTTT. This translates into CAIADTDTQYF.